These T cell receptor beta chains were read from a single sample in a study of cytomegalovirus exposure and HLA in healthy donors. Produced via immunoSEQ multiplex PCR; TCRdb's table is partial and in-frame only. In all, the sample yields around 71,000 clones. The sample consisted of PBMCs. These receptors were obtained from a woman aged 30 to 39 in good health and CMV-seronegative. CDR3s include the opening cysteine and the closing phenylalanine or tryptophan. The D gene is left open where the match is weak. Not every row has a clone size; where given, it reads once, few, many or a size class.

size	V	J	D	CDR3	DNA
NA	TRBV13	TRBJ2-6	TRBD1	CASSPSGTGLLSGANVLTF	TGTGCCAGCAGCCCATCCGGGACAGGCCTTTTATCTGGGGCCAACGTCCTGACTTTC
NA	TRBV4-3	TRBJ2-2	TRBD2	CASSQDRGGSTGELFF	TGCGCCAGCAGCCAAGATCGCGGGGGGAGCACCGGGGAGCTGTTTTTT
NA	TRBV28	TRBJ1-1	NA	CASSPAGGNTEAFF	TGTGCCAGCAGTCCCGCGGGGGGGAACACTGAAGCTTTCTTT
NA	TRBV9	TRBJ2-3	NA	CASSVVGATDTQYF	TGTGCCAGCAGCGTAGTGGGGGCAACAGATACGCAGTATTTT
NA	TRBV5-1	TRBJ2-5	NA	CASSIQGQETQYF	TGCGCCAGCAGCATCCAGGGCCAAGAGACCCAGTACTTC
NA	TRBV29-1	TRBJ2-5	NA	CSVAFPGGETQYF	TGCAGCGTTGCTTTTCCTGGGGGGGAGACCCAGTACTTC
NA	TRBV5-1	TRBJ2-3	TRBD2	CASSSGGEVTDTQYF	TGCGCCAGCAGCTCGGGGGGTGAAGTCACAGATACGCAGTATTTT
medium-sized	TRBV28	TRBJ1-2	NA	CASSLTGFYGYTF	TGTGCCAGCAGTTTGACAGGCTTCTATGGCTACACCTTC
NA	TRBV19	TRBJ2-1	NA	CASSSQGGEQFF	TGTGCCAGTAGTTCCCAGGGGGGTGAGCAGTTCTTC
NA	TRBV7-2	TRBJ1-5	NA	CASSLEHSNQPQHF	TGTGCCAGCAGCTTAGAGCATAGCAATCAGCCCCAGCATTTT
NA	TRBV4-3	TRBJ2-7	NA	CASSQDRWGLSYEQYF	TGCGCCAGCAGCCAAGATAGGTGGGGGCTCTCCTACGAGCAGTACTTC
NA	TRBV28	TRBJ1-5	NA	CASSSDGNQPQHF	TGTGCCAGCAGTTCAGACGGGAATCAGCCCCAGCATTTT
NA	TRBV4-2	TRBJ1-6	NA	CASSQDYTEAYNSPLHF	TGTGCCAGCAGCCAAGATTACACCGAAGCCTATAATTCACCCCTCCACTTT
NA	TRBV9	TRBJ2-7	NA	CASSVGQGPGEQYF	TGTGCCAGCAGCGTAGGTCAGGGCCCTGGGGAGCAGTACTTC
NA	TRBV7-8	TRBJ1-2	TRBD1	CASSLASTGDGYTF	TGTGCCAGCAGCTTAGCGTCGACAGGGGACGGCTACACCTTC
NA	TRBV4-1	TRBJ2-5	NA	CASSQAAPGLAETQYF	TGCGCCAGCAGCCAAGCGGCCCCGGGACTGGCTGAGACCCAGTACTTC
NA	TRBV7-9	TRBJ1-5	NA	CASTGGRTNQPQHF	TGTGCCAGCACCGGCGGGAGGACCAATCAGCCCCAGCATTTT
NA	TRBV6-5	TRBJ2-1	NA	CASSYYGNSSNEQFF	TGTGCCAGCAGTTACTACGGGAATAGCAGCAATGAGCAGTTCTTC
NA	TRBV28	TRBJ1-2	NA	CASSPGQYYGYTF	TGTGCCAGCAGTCCTGGACAATACTATGGCTACACCTTC
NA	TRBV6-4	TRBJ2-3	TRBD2	CASSDSIAGGTDTQYF	TGTGCCAGCAGTGACTCAATAGCGGGTGGCACAGATACGCAGTATTTT
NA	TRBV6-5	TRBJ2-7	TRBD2	CASSPGTTWAYEQYF	TGTGCCAGCAGTCCCGGGACTACCTGGGCCTACGAGCAGTACTTC
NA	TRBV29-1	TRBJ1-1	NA	CSVHEGQNTEAFF	TGCAGCGTTCACGAGGGACAGAACACTGAAGCTTTCTTT
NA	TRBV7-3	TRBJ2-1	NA	CASSPTSGPYNEQFF	TGTGCCAGCAGCCCGACTAGTGGCCCCTACAATGAGCAGTTCTTC
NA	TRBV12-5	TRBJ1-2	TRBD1	CASGGTAYGYTF	TGTGCTAGTGGGGGGACAGCTTATGGCTACACCTTC
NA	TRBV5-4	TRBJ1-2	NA	CASSPVAAGGYTF	TGTGCCAGCAGCCCGGTGGCCGCGGGGGGCTACACCTTC
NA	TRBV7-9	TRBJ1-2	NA	CASSFPRGGYTF	TGTGCCAGCAGCTTTCCCCGCGGTGGCTACACCTTC
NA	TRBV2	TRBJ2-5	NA	CASSPPGRDMYQETQYF	TGTGCCAGCAGCCCCCCGGGCCGGGACATGTACCAAGAGACCCAGTACTTC
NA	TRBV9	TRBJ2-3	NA	CASSPLLDTQYF	TGTGCCAGCAGCCCCCTCTTAGATACGCAGTATTTT
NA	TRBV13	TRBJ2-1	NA	CASSLGGLPYNEQFF	TGTGCCAGCAGCTTAGGGGGACTCCCTTACAATGAGCAGTTCTTC
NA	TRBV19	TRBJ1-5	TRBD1	CASSQTGTVIQPQHF	TGTGCCAGTAGCCAAACCGGGACAGTCATTCAGCCCCAGCATTTT
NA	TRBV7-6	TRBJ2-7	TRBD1	CASTLGAGQGNEQYF	TGTGCCAGCACCCTAGGGGCGGGACAGGGTAATGAGCAGTACTTC
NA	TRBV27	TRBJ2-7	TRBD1	CASKTGLSSYEQYF	TGTGCCAGCAAGACAGGGCTGAGCTCCTACGAGCAGTACTTC
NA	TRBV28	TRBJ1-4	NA	CASSLSGPNEKLFF	TGTGCCAGCAGTTTATCAGGGCCTAATGAAAAACTGTTTTTT
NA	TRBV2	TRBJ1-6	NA	CASRGHSAGNSPLHF	TGTGCCAGCAGGGGACACTCGGCAGGAAATTCACCCCTACACTTT
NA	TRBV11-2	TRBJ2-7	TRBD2	CASSPPGLGPYEQYF	TGTGCCAGCAGCCCCCCGGGACTAGGTCCTTACGAGCAGTACTTC
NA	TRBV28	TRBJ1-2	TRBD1	CASTPKTGLYGYTF	TGTGCCAGCACCCCCAAGACAGGGTTATATGGCTACACCTTC
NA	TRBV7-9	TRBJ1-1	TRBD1	CASSLYGTGWNTEAFF	TGTGCCAGCAGCTTATATGGGACAGGGTGGAACACTGAAGCTTTCTTT